This is a list of T cell receptor beta chains from one sample in a study of blood T cell repertoires in COVID-19. Some clones are missing from TCRdb's copy, which holds only in-frame ones; the method was immunoSEQ multiplex PCR. The sample yields 90,000 to 120,000 clones, around four fifths seen once. Sequenced input: peripheral blood. Every receptor here comes from a man between 65 and 85 years old with acute or convalescent COVID-19. CDR3s include the opening cysteine and the closing phenylalanine or tryptophan. A D gene is named only where the DNA matches it firmly. Clone size appears in some rows only: once, few, many, or a class for an expanded clone.

clone_size: few
d_call: -
j_call: TRBJ2-1
v_call: TRBV7-2
cdr3_aa: CASSTLQISNEQFF
cdr3_nt: TGTGCCAGCAGCACCCTACAGATTAGCAATGAGCAGTTCTTC

clone_size: -
d_call: TRBD2
j_call: TRBJ2-1
v_call: TRBV6-2/TRBV6-3
cdr3_aa: CASSYLQRGGREQFF
cdr3_nt: TGTGCCAGCAGTTACCTCCAGCGGGGGGGCCGTGAGCAGTTCTTC

clone_size: -
d_call: TRBD2
j_call: TRBJ2-3
v_call: TRBV5-6
cdr3_aa: CASSRRLAGGRDTQYF
cdr3_nt: TGTGCCAGCAGCCGGCGGCTAGCGGGGGGTAGGGATACGCAGTATTTT

clone_size: -
d_call: -
j_call: TRBJ2-7
v_call: TRBV11-1
cdr3_aa: CASSQGLTSYEQYF
cdr3_nt: TGTGCCAGCAGCCAGGGACTGACGTCCTACGAGCAGTACTTC

clone_size: -
d_call: TRBD2
j_call: TRBJ2-5
v_call: TRBV18
cdr3_aa: CASSPTSGGYQETQYF
cdr3_nt: TGTGCCAGCTCACCAACTAGCGGGGGGTATCAAGAGACCCAGTACTTC

clone_size: -
d_call: -
j_call: TRBJ2-5
v_call: TRBV5-1
cdr3_aa: CASSLEPDSQKSQYF
cdr3_nt: TGCGCCAGCAGCTTGGAGCCAGACAGCCAAAAGTCCCAGTACTTC

clone_size: -
d_call: TRBD1
j_call: TRBJ1-4
v_call: TRBV3-1/TRBV3-2
cdr3_aa: CASSTRTGFNEKLFF
cdr3_nt: TGTGCCAGCAGCACCCGGACAGGGTTTAATGAAAAACTGTTTTTT

clone_size: -
d_call: -
j_call: TRBJ1-1
v_call: TRBV10-3
cdr3_aa: CAISEGGSTEAFF
cdr3_nt: TGTGCCATCAGTGAGGGGGGGAGCACTGAAGCTTTCTTT

clone_size: -
d_call: TRBD1
j_call: TRBJ1-3
v_call: TRBV2
cdr3_aa: CASMGTDGNTIYF
cdr3_nt: TGTGCCAGTATGGGGACAGATGGAAACACCATATATTTT

clone_size: -
d_call: -
j_call: TRBJ1-2
v_call: TRBV7-8
cdr3_aa: CASSPGHSNYGYTF
cdr3_nt: TGTGCCAGCAGCCCCGGACACTCAAACTATGGCTACACCTTC

clone_size: once
d_call: TRBD2
j_call: TRBJ2-1
v_call: TRBV5-1
cdr3_aa: CASSLRPPRAGGPHEQFF
cdr3_nt: TGCGCCAGCAGCTTGCGACCCCCACGGGCGGGGGGGCCCCATGAGCAGTTCTTC

clone_size: -
d_call: -
j_call: TRBJ1-4
v_call: TRBV6-5
cdr3_aa: CASRKPQGNNEKLFF
cdr3_nt: TGTGCCAGCAGGAAACCACAGGGAAATAATGAAAAACTGTTTTTT

clone_size: -
d_call: -
j_call: TRBJ2-5
v_call: TRBV18
cdr3_aa: CASSTPQETQYF
cdr3_nt: TGTGCCAGCTCGACACCTCAAGAGACCCAGTACTTC

clone_size: -
d_call: -
j_call: TRBJ2-2
v_call: TRBV13
cdr3_aa: CASSYPVGLSLGGELFF
cdr3_nt: TGTGCCAGCAGCTACCCCGTCGGACTCTCGCTCGGGGGGGAGCTGTTTTTT

clone_size: many
d_call: TRBD1
j_call: TRBJ1-1
v_call: TRBV2
cdr3_aa: CASTGTGGHTEAFF
cdr3_nt: TGTGCCAGCACCGGGACAGGGGGCCACACTGAAGCTTTCTTT

clone_size: -
d_call: -
j_call: TRBJ1-3
v_call: TRBV4-3
cdr3_aa: CASSLGAGNTIYF
cdr3_nt: TGCGCCAGCAGCTTAGGGGCTGGAAACACCATATATTTT

clone_size: -
d_call: -
j_call: TRBJ1-5
v_call: TRBV6-6
cdr3_aa: CASSPRGGQSGSQPQHF
cdr3_nt: TGTGCCAGCAGTCCCCGAGGAGGGCAATCGGGCAGTCAGCCCCAGCATTTT

clone_size: -
d_call: -
j_call: TRBJ2-7
v_call: TRBV12-3/TRBV12-4
cdr3_aa: CASSRHSSYEQYF
cdr3_nt: TGTGCCAGCAGCCGCCATAGCTCCTACGAGCAGTACTTC